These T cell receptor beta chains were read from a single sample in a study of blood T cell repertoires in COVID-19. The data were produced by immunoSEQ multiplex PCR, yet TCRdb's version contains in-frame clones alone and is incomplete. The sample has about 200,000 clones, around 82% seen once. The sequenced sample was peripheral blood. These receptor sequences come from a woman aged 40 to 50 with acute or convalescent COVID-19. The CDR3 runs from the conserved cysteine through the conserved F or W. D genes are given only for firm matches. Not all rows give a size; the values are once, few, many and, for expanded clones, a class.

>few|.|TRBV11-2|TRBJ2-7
CASSTLDRNYEQYF
TGTGCCAGCAGTACCCTGGACAGAAACTACGAGCAGTACTTC
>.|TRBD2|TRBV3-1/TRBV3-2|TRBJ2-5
CASSQDSELAGTETQYF
TGTGCCAGCAGCCAAGATTCGGAACTAGCGGGAACAGAGACCCAGTACTTC
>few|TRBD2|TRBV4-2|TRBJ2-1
CASSQDASGMVLYEQFF
TGTGCCAGCAGCCAAGATGCTAGCGGGATGGTTTTGTATGAGCAGTTCTTC
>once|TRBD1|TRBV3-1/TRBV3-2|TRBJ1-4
CASSQKRTGGTLNEKLFF
TGTGCCAGCAGCCAGAAGAGGACAGGGGGAACCCTCAATGAAAAACTGTTTTTT
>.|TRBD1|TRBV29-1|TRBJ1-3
CSARGPATRNTIYF
TGCAGCGCCAGGGGGCCCGCGACGCGAAACACCATATATTTT
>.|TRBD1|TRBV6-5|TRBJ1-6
CASTPRGSYNSPLHF
TGTGCCAGCACCCCCAGGGGGTCCTATAATTCACCCCTCCACTTT
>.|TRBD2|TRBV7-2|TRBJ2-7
CASSFFSGSSYEQYF
TGTGCCAGCAGCTTTTTCAGCGGGAGTTCCTACGAGCAGTACTTC
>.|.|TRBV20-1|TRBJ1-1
CSASSQAGTEAFF
TGCAGTGCTAGTTCCCAGGCAGGCACTGAAGCTTTCTTT
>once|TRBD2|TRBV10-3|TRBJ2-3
CAVRPGLAGTDTQYF
TGTGCCGTAAGACCGGGACTAGCGGGGACAGATACGCAGTATTTT
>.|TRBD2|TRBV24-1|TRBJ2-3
CAGHGGSTDTQYF
TGTGCCGGTCACGGGGGGTCCACAGATACGCAGTATTTT
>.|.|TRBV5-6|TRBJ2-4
CASSLRGVLKNIQYF
TGTGCCAGCAGCCTCCGCGGGGTCCTCAAAAACATTCAGTACTTC
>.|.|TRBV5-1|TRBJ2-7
CASSMDLNEQYF
TGCGCCAGCAGCATGGACCTAAACGAGCAGTACTTC
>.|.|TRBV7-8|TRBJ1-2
CASSLGTVSNYGYTF
TGTGCCAGCAGCTTAGGTACAGTTTCTAACTATGGCTACACCTTC
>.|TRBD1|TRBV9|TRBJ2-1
CASSVVGQGVGEQFF
TGTGCCAGCAGCGTAGTAGGACAGGGGGTTGGGGAGCAGTTCTTC
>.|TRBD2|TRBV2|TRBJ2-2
CASTELAGGLFTGELFF
TGTGCCAGCACTGAACTAGCGGGGGGGCTTTTCACCGGGGAGCTGTTTTTT
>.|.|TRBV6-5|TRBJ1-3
CASSYSTGSGNTIYF
TGTGCCAGCAGTTACTCGACGGGGTCTGGAAACACCATATATTTT
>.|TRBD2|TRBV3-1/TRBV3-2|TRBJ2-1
CASSRTSGGRDEQFF
TGTGCCAGCAGCCGGACTAGCGGGGGGAGAGATGAGCAGTTCTTC
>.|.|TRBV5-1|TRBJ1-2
CASSLDPRGYGYTF
TGCGCCAGCAGCTTGGATCCCCGCGGGTATGGCTACACCTTC
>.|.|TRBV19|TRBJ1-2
CATYRATNYGYTF
TGTGCCACCTACAGGGCTACTAACTATGGCTACACCTTC
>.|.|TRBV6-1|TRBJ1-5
CASSGETRGGNQPQHF
TGTGCCAGCAGTGGAGAGACCCGGGGGGGCAATCAGCCCCAGCATTTT
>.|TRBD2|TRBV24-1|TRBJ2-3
CATSDLTQKAGGPADTQYF
TGTGCCACCAGTGATTTGACCCAGAAAGCGGGAGGGCCTGCAGATACGCAGTATTTT
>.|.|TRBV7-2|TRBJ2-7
CASSRRTEGYEQYF
TGTGCCAGCAGCAGGAGGACAGAAGGCTACGAGCAGTACTTC
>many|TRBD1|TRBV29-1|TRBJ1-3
CSGGTGGNTIYF
TGCAGCGGGGGGACAGGGGGAAACACCATATATTTT
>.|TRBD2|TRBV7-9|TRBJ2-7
CASSLNRDYLYEQYF
TGTGCCAGCAGCCTCAACCGGGACTACCTTTACGAGCAGTACTTC
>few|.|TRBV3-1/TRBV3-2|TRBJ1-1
CASSPIDTSEAFF
TGTGCCAGCAGTCCCATAGACACCTCTGAAGCTTTCTTT
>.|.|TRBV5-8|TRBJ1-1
CASSLYSISGLNTEAFF
TGTGCCAGCAGCTTGTACTCGATCTCGGGATTGAACACTGAAGCTTTCTTT
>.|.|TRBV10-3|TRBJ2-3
CAISEEELTQYF
TGTGCCATCAGTGAGGAGGAATTGACGCAGTATTTT
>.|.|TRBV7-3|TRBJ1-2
CASSLSGSAPHGYTF
TGTGCCAGCAGCTTAAGTGGCAGTGCTCCTCATGGCTACACCTTC
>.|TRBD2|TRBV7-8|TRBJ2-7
CASSHPGGQQYF
TGTGCCAGCAGCCACCCGGGGGGTCAGCAGTACTTC
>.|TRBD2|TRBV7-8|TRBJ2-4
CASSLSGRALVQYF
TGTGCCAGCAGCCTCAGCGGGAGGGCCCTCGTTCAGTACTTC
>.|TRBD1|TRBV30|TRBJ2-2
CAWSPGTGLTGELFF
TGTGCCTGGAGCCCCGGGACAGGGCTAACCGGGGAGCTGTTTTTT
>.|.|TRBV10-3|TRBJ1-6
CAISSLDGGSSPLHF
TGTGCCATCAGCAGTTTGGACGGAGGGAGTTCACCCCTCCACTTT
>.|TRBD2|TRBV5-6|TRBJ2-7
CASSPRTSGFVYEQYF
TGTGCCAGCAGTCCTCGGACTAGCGGGTTCGTCTACGAGCAGTACTTC
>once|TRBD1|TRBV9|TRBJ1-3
CASSRWGDRLGSGNTIYF
TGTGCCAGCAGCCGGTGGGGGGACAGGTTGGGCTCTGGAAACACCATATATTTT
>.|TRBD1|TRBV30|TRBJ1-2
CAWSLGTGGSGYTF
TGTGCCTGGAGCCTCGGGACAGGGGGTAGTGGCTACACCTTC
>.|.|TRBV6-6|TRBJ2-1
CASSYRDSPRNNEQFF
TGTGCCAGCAGTTACCGGGACTCACCCAGGAACAATGAGCAGTTCTTC
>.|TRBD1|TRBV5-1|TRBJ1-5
CASSIGQGSQPQHF
TGCGCCAGCAGTATTGGACAGGGAAGCCAGCCCCAGCATTTT
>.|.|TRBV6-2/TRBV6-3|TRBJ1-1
CASSYRTRAGRNTEAFF
TGTGCCAGCAGTTACCGCACTAGGGCGGGTCGCAACACTGAAGCTTTCTTT
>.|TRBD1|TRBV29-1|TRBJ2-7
CSVEGDRYEQYF
TGCAGCGTTGAGGGGGACAGGTACGAGCAGTACTTC
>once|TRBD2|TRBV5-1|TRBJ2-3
CASSLASGGDTQYF
TGCGCCAGCAGCTTGGCTAGCGGGGGAGATACGCAGTATTTT